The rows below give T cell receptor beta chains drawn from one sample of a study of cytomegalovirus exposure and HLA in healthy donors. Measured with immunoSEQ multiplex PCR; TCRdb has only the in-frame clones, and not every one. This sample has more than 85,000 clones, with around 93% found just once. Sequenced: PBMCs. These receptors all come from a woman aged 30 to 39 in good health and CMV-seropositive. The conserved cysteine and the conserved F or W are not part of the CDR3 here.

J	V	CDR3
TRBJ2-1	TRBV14	ASSQDPAGWGEQF
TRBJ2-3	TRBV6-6	ASSYRQGSTDTQY
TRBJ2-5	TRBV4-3	ASSQEARRSQETQY
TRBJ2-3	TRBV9	ASSVVGVGTQY
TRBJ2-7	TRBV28	ASSSSGTGVFAEQY
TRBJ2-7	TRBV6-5	ASRAAGEQY
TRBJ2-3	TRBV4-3	ASTLGPLGQGNTDTQY
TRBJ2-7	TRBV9	ASSVGQGASSYEQY
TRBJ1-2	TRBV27	ASRMDRVGGYT
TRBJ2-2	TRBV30	AWDTTQDTGELF
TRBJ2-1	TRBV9	ASSVGGRELDEQF
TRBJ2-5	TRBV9	ASSRRLPAGGQETQY
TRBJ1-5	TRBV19	ASSIGGTAFNQPQH
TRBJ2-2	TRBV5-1	ASRGGQGPAANTGELF